The T cell receptor (beta chain) described here comes from a study of Ad26.COV2.S vaccination and SARS-CoV-2 variants (dated by TCRdb to the early 2020s). General notes on the study: Donors in the vaccine arm were drawn from COV1001, a multicentre, randomized, double-blind, placebo-controlled phase I-IIa trial testing Ad26.COV2.S in healthy adults. Participants in the trial were split at random into five groups of five each, receiving low-dose or high-dose Ad26.COV2.S once or twice, or else placebo on both occasions. Sequencing of the TCRbeta repertoire served to evaluate the specificity and breadth of SARS-CoV-2-reactive T cell receptors following Ad26.COV2.S vaccination. The TCR-sequenced set comprised about 32 samples: some 19 Ad26.COV2.S vaccine recipients, 5 placebo recipients and 8 SARS-CoV-2 convalescent individuals. Investigators remained blinded to trial group allocation during experiments and outcome assessment. Dosing of Ad26.COV2.S was intramuscular, at either 5x10^10 or 1x10^11 viral particles, delivered as one shot or as two shots spaced 56 days apart. Results and caveats for the whole study, not just this receptor: Substantial breadth of spike-specific CD8+ and CD4+ T cell responses was reported after vaccination. The authors noted that total T cell responses may have been underestimated by the TCR breadth and depth analyses. Vaccine and placebo recipients had similar non-spike TCR breadth, a finding consistent with the vaccine containing only spike. Ad26.COV2.S recipients had higher spike-specific TCR breadth than placebo recipients (P = 0.0014). The study lacked the statistical power to compare responses across vaccine doses or regimens.

The germline V gene provides CDR1 SGHRS and CDR2 YFSETQ. V drops 1 base and J drops 5 bases, leaving 12 bases in between. CDR3 length: 14 amino acids, cysteine to phenylalanine. Just the 42-base CDR3 DNA is kept, in frame starting at base 1. Explained via the paper, the treatment or condition label denotes: some 20 received Ad26.COV2.S at low or high dose, single or two shots; about five received placebo; per-sample allocation not given. For vaccine and placebo recipients, the sequenced repertoires came from samples collected on day 63 after the first injection. In Cohort 1b, more than 20 adults aged 18-55 years were enrolled at a single site in Boston, USA, between 29 July and 7 August 2020. Ad26.COV2.S was a replication-incompetent adenovirus type 26 vector that expressed a prefusion-stabilized SARS-CoV-2 spike protein derived from the original Wuhan strain. The immunoSEQ Assay was the method used to sequence TCRbeta CDR3 regions. After extraction, genomic DNA underwent amplification by bias-controlled multiplex PCR, followed by high-throughput sequencing. Concerning the study's data processing: To quantify the absolute abundance of every unique TCRbeta CDR3 region, sequences were collapsed and filtered. T cell fraction was estimated by normalization of TCRbeta template counts to usable DNA, with usable DNA being measured through amplification of reference genes present in all nucleated cells. Repertoire TCRs were annotated as SARS-CoV-2-specific when V gene, CDR3 amino acid sequence and J gene were exactly matched to a known reactive TCR set. The reference SARS-CoV-2 TCR set came from MIRA and was filtered for enrichment in COVID-19-positive ImmuneCODE repertoires, removing public or cross-reactive TCRs. Based on the MIRA antigens, annotated TCRs were further analysed at the level of specific ORF or position within ORF. Breadth was defined as the number of annotated unique rearrangements divided by the total number of unique productive rearrangements, and depth was defined as the summed frequency of the annotated unique rearrangements. Two-sided Wilcoxon rank-sum tests were applied when comparing TCR breadth between groups. The clones in this table, taken by TCRdb from immuneACCESS, are in-frame only. Not every clone is retained; where verified, under half of the shortfall comes from an unresolved V gene, and the cause of the rest is unknown. That table furnishes V, J and clone size, whereas the DNA furnished D and trimming. Within this sample are 380,000 or so clones, with about 87% of them counted one time only. 6.4% of the sample is held by the ten biggest clonotypes.

In regard to this clone: Its binding antigen is unknown. No quality values exist for individual bases; no much larger clone is one base distant.

The clonotype was recovered from a person between 18 and 65 years old who received the Ad26.COV2.S COVID-19 vaccine or a placebo. The sequence is built from TRBV5-1 and TRBJ1-1; the D segment cannot be called with confidence. This sample comprised peripheral blood, obtained in a trial of Ad26.COV2.S vaccine versus placebo. The nucleotide sequence is given as TGCGCCAGCAGCTTGCAAGGAGGTGTGACTGAAGCTTTCTTT. Translation gives CASSLQGGVTEAFF.